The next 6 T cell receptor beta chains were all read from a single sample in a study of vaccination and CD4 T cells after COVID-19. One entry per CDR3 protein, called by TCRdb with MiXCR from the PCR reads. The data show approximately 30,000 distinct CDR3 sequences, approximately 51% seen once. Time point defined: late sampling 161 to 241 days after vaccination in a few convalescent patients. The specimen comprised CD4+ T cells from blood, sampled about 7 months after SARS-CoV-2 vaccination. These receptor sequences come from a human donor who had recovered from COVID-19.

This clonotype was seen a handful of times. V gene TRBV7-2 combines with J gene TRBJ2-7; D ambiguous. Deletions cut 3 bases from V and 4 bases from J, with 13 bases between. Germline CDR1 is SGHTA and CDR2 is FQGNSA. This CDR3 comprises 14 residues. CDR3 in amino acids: CASSLGFAEYEQYF. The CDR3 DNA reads TGTGCCAGCAGCTTGGGTTTTGCGGAGTACGAGCAGTACTTC.

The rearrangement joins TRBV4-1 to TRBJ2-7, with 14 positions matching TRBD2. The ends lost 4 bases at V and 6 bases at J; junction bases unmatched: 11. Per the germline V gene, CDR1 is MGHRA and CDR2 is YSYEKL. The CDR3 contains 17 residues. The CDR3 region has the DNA TGCGCCAGCAGCCGGGGACTAGCGGGAGCCGATTTAGTCGAGCAGTACTTC. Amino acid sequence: CASSRGLAGADLVEQYF.

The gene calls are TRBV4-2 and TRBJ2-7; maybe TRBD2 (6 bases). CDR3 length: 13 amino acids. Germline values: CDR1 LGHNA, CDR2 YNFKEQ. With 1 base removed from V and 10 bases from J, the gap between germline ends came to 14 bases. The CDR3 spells CASSQGRSGLQYF. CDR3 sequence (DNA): TGTGCCAGCAGCCAAGGACGCAGCGGGCTTCAGTACTTC.

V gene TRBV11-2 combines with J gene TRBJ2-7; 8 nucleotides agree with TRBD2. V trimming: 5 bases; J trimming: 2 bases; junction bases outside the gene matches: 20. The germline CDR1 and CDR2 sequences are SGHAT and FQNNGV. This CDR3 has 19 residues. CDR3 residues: CASSPRAGTRDRGTYEQYF. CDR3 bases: TGTGCCAGCAGCCCGCGGGCAGGGACTAGGGACCGCGGGACCTACGAGCAGTACTTC.

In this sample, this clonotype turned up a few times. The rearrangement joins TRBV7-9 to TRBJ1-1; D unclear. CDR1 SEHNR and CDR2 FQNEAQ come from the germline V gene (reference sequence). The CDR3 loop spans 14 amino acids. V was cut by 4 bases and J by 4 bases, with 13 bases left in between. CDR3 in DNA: TGTGCCAGCAGCTCCCCTGAGAGGTTCACTGAAGCTTTCTTT. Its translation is CASSSPERFTEAFF.

CDR3 amino acids: CASSNEQGTYEQYF. CDR3 sequence (DNA): TGTGCCAGCAGTAACGAACAGGGAACCTACGAGCAGTACTTC. The chain carries TRBV6-1 and TRBJ2-7, with D possibly matching TRBD1 (6 bases). Trimming left V 5 bases short and J 2 bases short, with 13 bases between. The V gene's germline CDR1 is MNHNS and CDR2 SASEGT. The CDR3 is 14 amino acids.